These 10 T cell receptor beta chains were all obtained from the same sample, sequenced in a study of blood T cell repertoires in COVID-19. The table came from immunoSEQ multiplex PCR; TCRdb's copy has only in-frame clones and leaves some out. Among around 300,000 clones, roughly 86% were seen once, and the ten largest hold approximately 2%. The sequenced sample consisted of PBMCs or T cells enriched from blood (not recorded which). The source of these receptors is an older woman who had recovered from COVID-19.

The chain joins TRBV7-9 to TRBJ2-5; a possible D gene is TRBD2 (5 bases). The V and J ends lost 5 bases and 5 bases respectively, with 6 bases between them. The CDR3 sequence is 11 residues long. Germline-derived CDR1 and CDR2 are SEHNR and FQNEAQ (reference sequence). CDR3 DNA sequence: TGTGCCAGCAGCCGGAGGGAGACCCAGTACTTC. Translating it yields CASSRRETQYF.

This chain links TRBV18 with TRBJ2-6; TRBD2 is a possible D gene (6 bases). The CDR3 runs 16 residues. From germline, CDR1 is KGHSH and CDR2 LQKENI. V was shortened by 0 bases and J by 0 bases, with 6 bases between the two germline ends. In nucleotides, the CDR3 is TGTGCCAGCTCACCACCGCGGGGCTCTGGGGCCAACGTCCTGACTTTC. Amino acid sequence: CASSPPRGSGANVLTF.

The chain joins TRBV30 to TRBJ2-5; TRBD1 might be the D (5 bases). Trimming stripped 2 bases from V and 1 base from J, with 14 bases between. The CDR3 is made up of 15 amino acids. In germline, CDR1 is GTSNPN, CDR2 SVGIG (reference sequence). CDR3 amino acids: CAWSPALGPQETQYF. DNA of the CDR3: TGTGCCTGGAGTCCCGCCTTGGGGCCCCAAGAGACCCAGTACTTC.

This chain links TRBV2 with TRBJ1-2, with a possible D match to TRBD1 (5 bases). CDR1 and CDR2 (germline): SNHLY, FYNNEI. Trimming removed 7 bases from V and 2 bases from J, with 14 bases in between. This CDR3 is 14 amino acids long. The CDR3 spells CASIDDRINYGYTF. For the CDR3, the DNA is TGTGCCAGCATTGATGACAGAATAAACTATGGCTACACCTTC.

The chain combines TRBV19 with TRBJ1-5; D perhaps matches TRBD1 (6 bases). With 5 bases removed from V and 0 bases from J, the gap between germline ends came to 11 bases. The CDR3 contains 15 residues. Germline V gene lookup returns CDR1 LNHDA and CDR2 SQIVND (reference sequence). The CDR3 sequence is CASSAETGSNQPQHF. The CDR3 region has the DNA TGTGCCAGTAGTGCCGAGACAGGTAGCAATCAGCCCCAGCATTTT.

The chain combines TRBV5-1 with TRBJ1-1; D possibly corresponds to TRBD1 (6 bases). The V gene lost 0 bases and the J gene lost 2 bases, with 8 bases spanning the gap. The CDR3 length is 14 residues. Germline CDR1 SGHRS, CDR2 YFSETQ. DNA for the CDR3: TGCGCCAGCAGCTTGGGGACAGAAAACACTGAAGCTTTCTTT. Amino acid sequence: CASSLGTENTEAFF.

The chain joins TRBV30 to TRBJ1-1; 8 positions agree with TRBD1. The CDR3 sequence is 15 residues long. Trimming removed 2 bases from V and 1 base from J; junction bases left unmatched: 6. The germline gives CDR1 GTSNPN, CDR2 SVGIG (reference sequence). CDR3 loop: CAWSIYRGANTEAFF. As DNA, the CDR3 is TGTGCCTGGAGTATTTACAGGGGGGCGAACACTGAAGCTTTCTTT. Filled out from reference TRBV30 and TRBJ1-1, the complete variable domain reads SQTIHQWPATLVQPVGSPLSLECTVEGTSNPNLYWYRQAAGRGLQLLFYSVGIGQISSEVPQNLSASRPQDRQFILSSKKLLLSDSGFYLCAWSIYRGANTEAFFGQGTRLTVV.

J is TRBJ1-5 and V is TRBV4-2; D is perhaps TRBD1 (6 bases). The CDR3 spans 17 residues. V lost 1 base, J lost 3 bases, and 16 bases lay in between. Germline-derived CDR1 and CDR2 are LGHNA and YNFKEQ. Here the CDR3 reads CASSQGIQGSDNQPQHF. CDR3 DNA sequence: TGTGCCAGCAGCCAAGGTATACAGGGATCGGACAATCAGCCCCAGCATTTT.

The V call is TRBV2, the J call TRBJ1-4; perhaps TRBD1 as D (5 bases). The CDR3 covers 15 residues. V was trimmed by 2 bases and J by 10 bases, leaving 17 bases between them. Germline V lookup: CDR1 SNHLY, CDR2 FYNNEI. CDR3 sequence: CASSERDWPFGKLFF. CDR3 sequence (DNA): TGTGCCAGCAGTGAAAGGGACTGGCCGTTCGGAAAACTGTTTTTT.

CDR3 in DNA: TGTGCCAGCAGCCTCGGGGATGCAGCTTTCTTT. Protein: CASSLGDAAFF. The chain uses TRBV3-1 (or the pseudogene TRBV3-2) and TRBJ1-1; no firm D call. V lost 4 bases and J 10 bases, leaving 10 bases between the germline ends. Germline CDR1 is LGHDT and CDR2 is YNNKEL (reference sequence). The CDR3 runs to 11 residues.